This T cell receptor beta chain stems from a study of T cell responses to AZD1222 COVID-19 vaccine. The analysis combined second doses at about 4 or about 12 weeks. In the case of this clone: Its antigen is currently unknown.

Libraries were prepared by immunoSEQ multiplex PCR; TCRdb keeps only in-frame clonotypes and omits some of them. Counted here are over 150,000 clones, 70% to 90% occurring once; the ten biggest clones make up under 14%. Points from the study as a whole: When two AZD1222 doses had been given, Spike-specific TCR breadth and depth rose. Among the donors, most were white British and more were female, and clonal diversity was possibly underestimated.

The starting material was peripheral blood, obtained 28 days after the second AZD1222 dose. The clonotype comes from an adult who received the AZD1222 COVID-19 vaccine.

The CDR3 coding sequence is TGTGCCAGCAGCTTAGGAGATTCGGGGGGCTACGAGCAGTACTTC. Amino acid sequence: CASSLGDSGGYEQYF. V usage is TRBV7-8 and J usage is TRBJ2-7, with 7 positions matching TRBD2. This CDR3 contains 15 residues. V gave up 1 base and J gave up 3 bases; unmatched junction bases: 6. Germline CDR1 and CDR2: SGHVS and FQNEAQ. The full variable domain, its missing parts supplied by reference TRBV7-8 and TRBJ2-7, is GAGVSQSPRYKVAKRGQDVALRCDPISGHVSLFWYQQALGQGPEFLTYFQNEAQLDKSGLPSDRFFAERPEGSVSTLKIQRTQQEDSAVYLCASSLGDSGGYEQYFGPGTRLTVT.